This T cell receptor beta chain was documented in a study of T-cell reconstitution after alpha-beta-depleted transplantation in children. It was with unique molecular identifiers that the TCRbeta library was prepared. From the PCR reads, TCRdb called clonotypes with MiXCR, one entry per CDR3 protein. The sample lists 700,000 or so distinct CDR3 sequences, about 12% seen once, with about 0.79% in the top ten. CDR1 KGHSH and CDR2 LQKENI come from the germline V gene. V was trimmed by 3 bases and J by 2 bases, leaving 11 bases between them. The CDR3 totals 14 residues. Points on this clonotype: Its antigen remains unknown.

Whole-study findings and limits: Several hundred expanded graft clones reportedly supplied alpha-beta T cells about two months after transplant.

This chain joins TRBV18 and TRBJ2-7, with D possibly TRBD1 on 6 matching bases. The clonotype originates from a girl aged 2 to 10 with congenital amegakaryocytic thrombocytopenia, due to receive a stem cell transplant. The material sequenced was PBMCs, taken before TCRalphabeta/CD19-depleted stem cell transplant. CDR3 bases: TGTGCCAGCTCACCGCGGACAGACGCCTACGAGCAGTACTTC. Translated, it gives CASSPRTDAYEQYF.